These 24 T cell receptor beta chains originate from one sample sequenced in a study of blood T cells in healthy people across ages. A second PCR, run for about 6 to 12 cycles, used a sample-barcoded 5' primer plus a J-beta primer mix. TCRdb ran MiXCR on the 5' RACE reads and lists one entry per CDR3 protein. The data hold some 550,000 distinct CDR3 sequences, with roughly 48% observed a single time. Sequenced input: blood. These receptors were taken from a man aged 80 or over in good health.

The gene calls are TRBV5-1 and TRBJ2-7; D possibly matches TRBD1 or TRBD2 (5 bases each). The CDR3 has 16 residues. Germline V CDR1 and CDR2: SGHRS, YFSETQ. The V end lost 4 bases, the J end lost 2 bases, and 19 bases lay between the germline ends. The CDR3, as DNA: TGCGCCAGCAGCCTCGGACAAGCGGACTTCGCCTACGAGCAGTACTTC. It encodes CASSLGQADFAYEQYF. The whole variable domain, filled in from reference TRBV5-1 and TRBJ2-7, reads KAGVTQTPRYLIKTRGQQVTLSCSPISGHRSVSWYQQTPGQGLQFLFEYFSETQRNKGNFPGRFSGRQFSNSRSEMNVSTLELGDSALYLCASSLGQADFAYEQYFGPGTRLTVT.

This chain connects TRBV20-1 to TRBJ1-2, with D possibly being TRBD1 (5 bases). Trimming took off 1 base at V and 3 bases at J, with 12 bases between the two ends. CDR3 length: 14 residues. The germline V gene encodes CDR1 DFQATT and CDR2 SNEGSKA (reference sequence). CDR3 amino acids: CSARAEGMDYGYTF. DNA for the CDR3: TGCAGTGCTAGAGCGGAGGGGATGGACTATGGCTACACCTTC.

This clonotype was recorded a few times. The gene calls are TRBV7-8 and TRBJ2-7; 9 bases line up with TRBD1. The CDR3 contains 14 residues. In germline, CDR1 is SGHVS, CDR2 FQNEAQ. The trim removed 5 bases at V and 3 bases at J, leaving 5 bases unmatched. The CDR3 protein is CASSHNRGLYEQYF. The CDR3 nucleotides read TGTGCCAGCAGCCACAACAGGGGGCTCTACGAGCAGTACTTC.

V and J are TRBV12-3 or TRBV12-4 and TRBJ1-1; 9 bases are a match to TRBD1. The CDR3 length is 16 residues. V shed 5 bases and J 0 bases; nucleotides not matched to a gene: 7. The CDR3, as DNA: TGTGCCAGCAGTCCACAGGGACAGGGCTTGAACACTGAAGCTTTCTTT. It yields the protein CASSPQGQGLNTEAFF.

This clonotype has more than one count but fewer than ten. The V gene is TRBV12-3 or TRBV12-4, the J gene TRBJ2-7; TRBD1 might be the D (6 bases). V lost 4 bases to trimming and J lost 2 bases, with 18 bases between them. This CDR3 has 16 amino acids. CDR3 nucleotide sequence: TGTGCCAGCAGTTACACGGGGACACCCCTAACCTACGAGCAGTACTTC. This translates into CASSYTGTPLTYEQYF.

This clonotype has more than one count but fewer than ten. The chain couples TRBV5-5 to TRBJ2-1, with a tentative D call TRBD2 (7 bases). The CDR3 loop spans 13 amino acids. The germline CDR1 and CDR2 sequences are SGHKS and YYEKEE (reference sequence). V shed 4 bases and J shed 5 bases, with 10 bases lying between them. CDR3: CASSPGGHNEQFF. CDR3 nucleotides: TGTGCCAGCAGCCCGGGGGGCCACAATGAGCAGTTCTTC.

This clonotype was picked up a small number of times. This rearrangement joins TRBV20-1 to TRBJ1-5; TRBD1 might be the D (6 bases). Trimming pared 1 base from V and 7 bases from J, leaving 14 bases between. The CDR3 runs to 14 residues. Looked up from germline, CDR1 is DFQATT and CDR2 is SNEGSKA (reference sequence). CDR3 region: CSARAGAAVQPQHF. In nucleotides, the CDR3 is TGCAGTGCTAGAGCAGGGGCAGCTGTGCAGCCCCAGCATTTT.

The V and J genes are TRBV7-2 and TRBJ2-7; perhaps TRBD2 as D (6 bases). This CDR3 comprises 18 residues. V was pared by 0 bases and J by 2 bases, with 20 bases between. The V gene's germline CDR1 is SGHTA and CDR2 FQGNSA. CDR3 DNA: TGTGCCAGCAGCTTAGCCCTCGACACCGGGACTGATACCTACGAGCAGTACTTC. Amino acid sequence: CASSLALDTGTDTYEQYF.

The gene calls are TRBV7-9 and TRBJ2-5; weak D call: TRBD2 (6 bases). Trimming removed 5 bases from V and 11 bases from J, with 21 bases in between. The CDR3 is made up of 14 amino acids. Germline assignment: CDR1 SEHNR and CDR2 FQNEAQ (reference sequence). CDR3 sequence (DNA): TGTGCCAGCAGCCCCGGGACTTCTGTACGGGAGCAGTACTTC. Translated: CASSPGTSVREQYF.

The table lists this clonotype with a few counts. The chain uses TRBV10-3 and TRBJ2-4, with TRBD2 matching 14 bases. Germline values: CDR1 ENHRY, CDR2 SYGVKD. The CDR3 length is 22 residues. V gave up 3 bases and J gave up 2 bases; unmatched junction bases: 18. CDR3 sequence (DNA): TGTGCCATCAGTGAACGGCCTCTGACTAGCGGGGGGGCCCTAGGGTCCAAAAACATTCAGTACTTC. Amino acids: CAISERPLTSGGALGSKNIQYF.

Of note for this clonotype: A read error is possible here, since a much larger clone lies one base away. The CDR3 spells CARSVQGTAGNEQFF. The CDR3 DNA reads as TGTGCCCGGAGTGTCCAGGGCACCGCGGGGAATGAGCAGTTCTTC. The rearrangement uses TRBV30 and TRBJ2-1; perhaps TRBD2 as D (6 bases). Germline CDR1 is GTSNPN and CDR2 is SVGIG (reference sequence). There are 15 residues in the CDR3.

The rearrangement joins TRBV15 to TRBJ2-7, with D perhaps TRBD2 (7 bases). This CDR3 is built from 14 residues. Germline V gives CDR1 LNHNV, CDR2 YYDKDF (reference sequence). Trimming took off 3 bases at V and 7 bases at J, with 16 bases between the two ends. The CDR3 region has the DNA TGTGCCACCAGCAGGTTCGGCGGGGGCTCTGAGCAGTACTTC. Encoded protein: CATSRFGGGSEQYF.

V and J are TRBV5-1 and TRBJ2-1; maybe TRBD1 (5 bases). CDR3 length: 14 residues. Germline lookup yields CDR1 SGHRS and CDR2 YFSETQ. V lost 7 bases and J 5 bases, leaving 16 bases between the germline ends. The CDR3 sequence: CASGAETANNEQFF. The CDR3 DNA reads as TGCGCCAGCGGCGCTGAGACAGCTAACAATGAGCAGTTCTTC.

The V call is TRBV7-9, the J call TRBJ1-6, with unresolved D. The CDR3 sequence is 16 residues long. From germline, CDR1 is SEHNR and CDR2 FQNEAQ (reference sequence). V was cut by 4 bases and J by 5 bases, with 15 bases left in between. The CDR3 loop reads CASSSGPQLHNSPLHF. DNA of the CDR3: TGTGCCAGCAGCTCTGGGCCCCAACTCCATAATTCACCCCTCCACTTT.

This clonotype was observed a handful of times. V usage is TRBV6-6 and J usage is TRBJ2-7; 8 bases fit TRBD1. The CDR3 extends over 14 amino acids. The germline gives CDR1 MNHNY, CDR2 SVGAGI (reference sequence). The J segment lost 3 bases and the V segment lost 6 bases, leaving 7 bases of the junction unmatched. CDR3 DNA sequence: TGTGCCAGCAGCCCGATGACAGGGGTCTACGAGCAGTACTTC. This translates into CASSPMTGVYEQYF.

As DNA, the CDR3 is TGTGCCAGCAGCCAACCTCTAGCGGGCTCCTACAATGAGCAGTTCTTC. Amino acid sequence: CASSQPLAGSYNEQFF. V gene TRBV4-2 combines with J gene TRBJ2-1; 8 nucleotides line up with TRBD2. The V gene's germline CDR1 is LGHNA and CDR2 YNFKEQ. V was pared by 2 bases and J by 0 bases, with 3 bases of the junction left unmatched. The CDR3 totals 16 residues.

In this sample, this clonotype turned up many times. The rearrangement links TRBV6-5 to TRBJ2-1; D uncertain. This CDR3 has 16 amino acids. The V end was cut by 2 bases, the J end by 4 bases, with 15 bases between. Per the germline V gene, CDR1 is MNHEY and CDR2 is SVGAGI. This CDR3 is CASSYAQGFGYNEQFF. DNA of the CDR3: TGTGCCAGCAGTTACGCACAAGGATTTGGATACAATGAGCAGTTCTTC.

This sequence joins TRBV4-1 and TRBJ1-2, with D unresolved. CDR1 is MGHRA, CDR2 YSYEKL, per germline. The CDR3 is 17 amino acids. V lost 1 base to trimming and J lost 0 bases, with 15 bases between them. The CDR3 sequence is CASSQGMAGSPNYGYTF. CDR3 coding DNA: TGCGCCAGCAGCCAAGGTATGGCAGGATCTCCTAACTATGGCTACACCTTC.

The rearrangement joins TRBV7-9 to TRBJ1-4; D is undetermined. V lost 5 bases and J 5 bases, leaving 12 bases between the germline ends. The CDR3 length is 14 residues. Germline lookup yields CDR1 SEHNR and CDR2 FQNEAQ (reference sequence). The CDR3 loop is CASSPGTINEKLFF. The CDR3 nucleotides read TGTGCCAGCAGCCCCGGCACTATAAATGAAAAACTGTTTTTT.

This clonotype was counted a few times. The chain joins TRBV12-3 or TRBV12-4 to TRBJ2-7, with D unclear. The CDR3 length is 15 residues. Trimming took 2 bases from V and 2 from J, leaving 13 bases between them. CDR3 region: CASSLSGYGPYEQYF. As DNA, the CDR3 is TGTGCCAGCAGTTTATCCGGGTACGGCCCCTACGAGCAGTACTTC.

V gene TRBV12-3 or TRBV12-4 combines with J gene TRBJ2-1; the match to TRBD2 covers 9 bases. The CDR3 spans 14 residues. Losses at the gene ends were 5 bases for V and 9 bases for J; bases not matched to a gene: 8. The CDR3 loop reads CASSPGLASAEQFF. CDR3 coding DNA: TGTGCCAGCAGTCCCGGACTAGCGTCCGCTGAGCAGTTCTTC.

This clonotype was observed a few times. J is TRBJ1-2 and V is TRBV29-1; D unresolved. The CDR3 sequence is 11 residues long. V lost 6 bases to trimming and J lost 4 bases, with 9 bases between them. In germline, CDR1 is SQVTM, CDR2 ANQGSEA. The CDR3 region has the DNA TGCAGCGTAGAAAGTCCCTATGGCTACACCTTC. Encoded protein: CSVESPYGYTF.

The chain carries TRBV7-2 and TRBJ2-7; D gene unclear. Germline V gene data show CDR1 as SGHTA and CDR2 as FQGNSA. The V end lost 5 bases, the J end lost 3 bases, and 5 bases lay between the germline ends. The CDR3 loop spans 11 amino acids. As DNA, the CDR3 is TGTGCCAGCAGCCTATACTACGAGCAGTACTTC. Protein product: CASSLYYEQYF.

Remarks on this clonotype: A read error may be the cause here, since a much bigger clone is one base away. The J gene is TRBJ2-7, the V gene TRBV6-5; D not certain. The J call may be faulty, since TRBJ2-5 better matches the DNA end. The CDR3 spans 14 residues. Germline V gene data show CDR1 as MNHEY and CDR2 as SVGAGI. In DNA, the CDR3 is TGTGCCAGCAGCCGGTCTTGGGGTTCGGGGACCCAGTACTTC. This sequence encodes CASSRSWGSGTQYF.